These 3 T cell receptor beta chains share one sample of origin, sequenced in a study of blood T cells in healthy people across ages. Together with a sample-barcoded 5' primer, a J-beta primer mix was included in a second PCR lasting 7 to 11 cycles. TCRdb ran MiXCR on the 5' RACE reads and lists one entry per CDR3 protein. The table includes over 1,300,000 distinct CDR3 sequences, around 59% detected once. The source material was blood. These receptors were obtained from a man between 18 and 35 years old in good health.

The rearrangement joins TRBV7-9 to TRBJ1-1; D unclear. From germline, CDR1 is SEHNR and CDR2 FQNEAQ (reference sequence). The CDR3 runs to 12 residues. V was clipped by 1 base and J by 11 bases, with 11 bases between them. Here the CDR3 reads CASSLGVGGAFF. CDR3 DNA sequence: TGTGCCAGCAGCTTAGGGGTCGGCGGGGCTTTCTTT.

This clonotype was seen repeatedly, ten times or more. The CDR3 is CSVGAGGTDTQYF. The CDR3 bases are TGCAGCGTTGGAGCGGGGGGCACAGATACGCAGTATTTT. This rearrangement joins TRBV29-1 to TRBJ2-3, with TRBD2 matching 8 bases. V lost 4 bases, J lost 1 base, and 1 base stayed unmatched. The CDR3 runs 13 residues. Germline V gives CDR1 SQVTM, CDR2 ANQGSEA.

Worth noting for this clonotype: The junction differs from germline at one of its ends, possibly a read error. The rearrangement joins TRBV4-1 to TRBJ2-3, with 10 bases fitting TRBD1. The CDR3 has 17 amino acids. Germline V lookup: CDR1 MGHRA, CDR2 YSYEKL. In DNA form, the CDR3 reads TGCGCCAGCAGCCAAGATCTTGGGACAGGGGTAACAGCTACGCAGTATTTT. Protein: CASSQDLGTGVTATQYF.